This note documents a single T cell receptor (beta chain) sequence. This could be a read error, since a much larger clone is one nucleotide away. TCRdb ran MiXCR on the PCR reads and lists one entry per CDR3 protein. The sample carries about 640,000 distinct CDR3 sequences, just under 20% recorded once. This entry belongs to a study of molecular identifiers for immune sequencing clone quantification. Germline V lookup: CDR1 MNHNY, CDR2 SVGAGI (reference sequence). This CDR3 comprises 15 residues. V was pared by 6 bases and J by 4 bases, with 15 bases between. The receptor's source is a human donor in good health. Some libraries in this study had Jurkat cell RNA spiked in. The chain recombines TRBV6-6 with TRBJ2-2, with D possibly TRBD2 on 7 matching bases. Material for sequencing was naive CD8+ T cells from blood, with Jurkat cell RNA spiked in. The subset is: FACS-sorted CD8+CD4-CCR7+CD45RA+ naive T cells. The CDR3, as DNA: TGTGCCAGCAGGGGGGGGCACCGTGGCACCGGGGAGCTGTTTTTT. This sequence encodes CASRGGHRGTGELFF.